This entry lists 23 T cell receptor beta chains sequenced from one sample in a study of PD-1 blockade in classical Hodgkin lymphoma. Libraries were prepared by immunoSEQ multiplex PCR; TCRdb keeps only in-frame clonotypes and omits some of them. Here the sample spans more than 85,000 clones, 80% to 95% being singletons. Each of the patients experienced relapse following autologous stem cell transplantation, and their brentuximab vedotin exposure differed. The sample here was peripheral blood mononuclear cells (PBMCs), taken before the second cycle of nivolumab. Receptors originate from a human donor with classical Hodgkin lymphoma.

The gene calls are TRBV27 and TRBJ2-3; 7 positions agree with TRBD1. Unmatched junction bases numbered 9, after V lost 8 bases and J lost 10 bases. In germline, CDR1 is MNHEY, CDR2 SMNVEV (reference sequence). The CDR3 has 12 residues. CDR3 loop: CASGNRQGPQYF. The CDR3 DNA follows: TGTGCCAGCGGCAATAGACAGGGCCCGCAGTATTTT.

The V call is TRBV27, the J call TRBJ2-7; a weak D match, TRBD1 (5 bases). Trimming took off 4 bases at V and 0 bases at J, with 13 bases between the two ends. Germline values: CDR1 MNHEY, CDR2 SMNVEV (reference sequence). This CDR3 region has 15 residues. The CDR3 coding sequence is TGTGCCAGCAGTTACTCACAGGCGAGCTCCTACGAGCAGTACTTC. Protein: CASSYSQASSYEQYF.

V and J are TRBV2 and TRBJ2-4, with 10 bases identical to TRBD1. The V and J ends lost 8 bases and 0 bases, in that order; junction bases with no gene match: 19. Germline lookup yields CDR1 SNHLY and CDR2 FYNNEI. This CDR3 contains 20 residues. The CDR3 sequence is CASVLGRDRGQSLAKNIQYF. The DNA for the CDR3 is TGTGCCAGCGTCCTGGGCCGGGACAGGGGCCAATCCCTAGCCAAAAACATTCAGTACTTC.

The chain is built from TRBV27 and TRBJ2-3; no reliable D call. Trimming cost V 7 bases and J 6 bases, with 11 bases left between them. The CDR3 covers 12 residues. The germline gives CDR1 MNHEY, CDR2 SMNVEV (reference sequence). The CDR3 loop reads CASMGLGDTQYF. The CDR3 DNA follows: TGTGCCAGCATGGGTTTGGGGGATACGCAGTATTTT.

This rearrangement joins TRBV2 to TRBJ2-1, with D possibly called TRBD1 or TRBD2 (5 bases each). The CDR3 runs to 16 residues. The ends were cut back, 9 bases at V and 6 bases at J, with 24 bases in the middle. CDR1 is SNHLY and CDR2 is FYNNEI in the germline V gene. Here the CDR3 reads CARSLIGAKTVNEQFF. Here the CDR3 DNA reads TGTGCCAGGAGCCTGATCGGGGCGAAAACGGTCAATGAGCAGTTCTTC.

The rearrangement links TRBV14 to TRBJ2-7; 7 bases line up with TRBD2. V trimming: 4 bases; J trimming: 5 bases; junction bases outside the gene matches: 14. The CDR3 covers 16 residues. The germline V gene has CDR1 SGHDN and CDR2 FVKESK. The DNA for the CDR3 is TGTGCCAGCAGCCCTTTAGGACTAGGTCCGATTAACGAGCAGTACTTC. This gives the protein CASSPLGLGPINEQYF.

The V call is TRBV2, the J call TRBJ2-7, with D possibly TRBD1 on 6 matching bases. Trimming took 5 bases from V and 3 from J, leaving 17 bases between them. The CDR3 has 15 residues. Germline V gives CDR1 SNHLY, CDR2 FYNNEI. The CDR3, as DNA: TGTGCCAGCAGTTTCCTTCAACAGGGAAACTACGAGCAGTACTTC. Translation: CASSFLQQGNYEQYF.

The chain links TRBV28 to TRBJ2-7; 7 bases agree with TRBD2. This CDR3 is built from 11 residues. The V gene end was trimmed by 4 bases and the J gene end by 11 bases; junction bases not matched to a gene: 5. Germline V CDR1 and CDR2: MDHEN, SYDVKM. CDR3 region: CASSYLAVEYF. The CDR3 DNA reads TGTGCCAGCAGTTACCTAGCGGTGGAGTACTTC.

The chain recombines TRBV28 with TRBJ2-4; possibly TRBD1 or TRBD2 for D (5 bases each). V shed 7 bases and J shed 6 bases, with 16 bases lying between them. CDR1 and CDR2 (germline): MDHEN, SYDVKM. CDR3 length equals 14 residues. CDR3 sequence (DNA): TGTGCCAGCATTTCGGGGTCAGGGTTAAACATTCAGTACTTC. Amino acids: CASISGSGLNIQYF.

The chain links TRBV6-1 to TRBJ2-1; 10 nucleotides align to TRBD2. With 6 bases clipped from V and 4 bases from J, the junction kept 6 bases outside the gene matches. CDR1 MNHNS and CDR2 SASEGT come from the germline V gene. The CDR3 has 15 residues. CDR3 amino acids: CASREPGLAYNEQFF. CDR3 nucleotide sequence: TGTGCCAGCAGGGAGCCGGGACTAGCGTACAATGAGCAGTTCTTC.

V and J are TRBV15 and TRBJ2-2; D may be TRBD1 or TRBD2 (5 bases each). The germline V gene encodes CDR1 LNHNV and CDR2 YYDKDF (reference sequence). The germline V and J ends were trimmed by 0 bases and 7 bases, with 12 bases remaining between them. The CDR3 consists of 15 residues. CDR3 loop: CATSREGRAIGELFF. CDR3 coding DNA: TGTGCCACCAGCAGAGAGGGGCGGGCCATCGGGGAGCTGTTTTTT. Using reference TRBV15 and TRBJ2-2 for the parts outside the CDR3, the full variable domain is DAMVIQNPRYQVTQFGKPVTLSCSQTLNHNVMYWYQQKSSQAPKLLFHYYDKDFNNEADTPDNFQSRRPNTSFCFLDIRSPGLGDTAMYLCATSREGRAIGELFFGEGSRLTVL.

Remarks on this clone: One junction end does not reproduce the germline sequence, and a read error may be involved. The V and J genes are TRBV27 and TRBJ2-7; D remains unclear. CDR3 length equals 16 residues. Germline-derived CDR1 and CDR2 are MNHEY and SMNVEV (reference sequence). Here the CDR3 DNA reads TGTGCCAGCAGCTTATCGATACGGCACCGCTCCTACGAGCAGTACTTC. Amino acids: CASSLSIRHRSYEQYF.

The J gene is TRBJ2-7, the V gene TRBV7-9; D unresolved. This CDR3 has 18 amino acids. Germline CDR1 SEHNR, CDR2 FQNEAQ (reference sequence). V was trimmed by 1 base and J by 0 bases, leaving 19 bases between them. The CDR3 nucleotides read TGTGCCAGCAGCTTAGTAGTACGAAGCGTCGAGTACTCCTACGAGCAGTACTTC. Translation gives CASSLVVRSVEYSYEQYF.

This rearrangement joins TRBV15 to TRBJ2-1, with 8 bases identical to TRBD2. V shed 1 base and J 9 bases; nucleotides not matched to a gene: 11. The CDR3 contains 16 residues. CDR1 and CDR2 from the germline V gene are LNHNV and YYDKDF (reference sequence). The CDR3 DNA is TGTGCCACCAGCAGAGGCGAGGCGGGAGGAGGAGGTGAGCAGTTCTTC. It encodes CATSRGEAGGGGEQFF. Full variable domain (remainder filled in from reference TRBV15 and TRBJ2-1): DAMVIQNPRYQVTQFGKPVTLSCSQTLNHNVMYWYQQKSSQAPKLLFHYYDKDFNNEADTPDNFQSRRPNTSFCFLDIRSPGLGDTAMYLCATSRGEAGGGGEQFFGPGTRLTVL.

A single count supports this clone. The chain links TRBV18 to TRBJ2-3; weak D call: TRBD2 (5 bases). CDR1 and CDR2 from the germline V gene are KGHSH and LQKENI. The CDR3 totals 14 residues. Between the trimmed V and J ends, which lost 6 bases and 0 bases, there was a span of 10 bases. The CDR3 is CASSPLASTDTQYF. The CDR3 coding sequence is TGTGCCAGCTCCCCCCTAGCTAGCACAGATACGCAGTATTTT.

In the case of this clone: The junction shows a germline mismatch at one end, possibly a read error. The V call is TRBV27, the J call TRBJ2-3; the match to TRBD2 covers 8 bases. Germline CDR1 reads MNHEY; CDR2 reads SMNVEV (reference sequence). The CDR3 contains 14 residues. Here the CDR3 reads CASALAGRPDTQYF. The CDR3 nucleotides are TGTGCCAGCGCCTTAGCGGGGCGGCCAGACACGCAGTATTTT.

The chain is built from TRBV4-2 and TRBJ2-7; D unclear. Trimming removed 0 bases at V and 6 bases at J, with 12 bases between. From germline, CDR1 is LGHNA and CDR2 YNFKEQ. The CDR3 consists of 14 residues. Written as DNA, the CDR3 is TGTGCCAGCAGCCAAGATTTGGGCGTTCGCGAGCAGTACTTC. As protein: CASSQDLGVREQYF.

The chain has TRBV5-6 and TRBJ1-3, with a weak D call TRBD1 (5 bases). The CDR3 contains 17 residues. V shed 6 bases and J shed 2 bases, with 21 bases lying between them. CDR1 is SGHDT, CDR2 YYEEEE, per germline. CDR3 residues: CASTLEGPLSPGNTIYF. CDR3 in DNA: TGTGCCAGCACCCTTGAGGGACCCCTTAGCCCTGGAAACACCATATATTTT. The entire variable domain, with the rest obtained from reference TRBV5-6 and TRBJ1-3, is as follows: DAGVTQSPTHLIKTRGQQVTLRCSPKSGHDTVSWYQQALGQGPQFIFQYYEEEERQRGNFPDRFSGHQFPNYSSELNVNALLLGDSALYLCASTLEGPLSPGNTIYFGEGSWLTVV.

The gene calls are TRBV19 and TRBJ2-2, with D unclear. CDR1 is LNHDA, CDR2 SQIVND, per germline (reference sequence). V lost 5 bases and J lost 6, with 16 bases in between. CDR3 length: 15 residues. In nucleotides, the CDR3 is TGTGCCAGTAGTTCCTACAGTGCCAAGGCCGGGGAGCTGTTTTTT. This gives the protein CASSSYSAKAGELFF.

The chain uses TRBV29-1 and TRBJ2-1, with TRBD2 matching 12 bases. CDR1 is SQVTM, CDR2 ANQGSEA, per germline. The junction had 6 bases not matched to a gene; V was cut back by 6 bases and J by 6 bases. The CDR3 consists of 14 residues. CDR3 nucleotide sequence: TGCAGCGTCGACGGACTAGCGGGACGCAATGAGCAGTTCTTC. It is translated as CSVDGLAGRNEQFF.

About this clone: The CDR3 ends on some other residue instead of the conserved phenylalanine or tryptophan, so this is likely a read error. It is unclear where the CDR3 begins or ends on the DNA, so no DNA is shown, and the CDR3 is as TCRdb lists it. The J gene is TRBJ1-4, the V gene TRBV5-4. The CDR3 contains 12 residues when both ends are counted. The germline V gene encodes CDR1 SGHNT and CDR2 YYREEE (reference sequence). Here the CDR3 reads CASSWEKGDPLI.

The chain couples TRBV19 to TRBJ2-3; D is unresolved. CDR3 length: 16 residues. CDR1 LNHDA and CDR2 SQIVND come from the germline V gene (reference sequence). V was cut by 3 bases and J by 5 bases, with 18 bases left in between. The CDR3 spells CASSIQAFKWGDTQYF. In DNA form, the CDR3 reads TGTGCCAGTAGTATTCAGGCCTTTAAGTGGGGAGATACGCAGTATTTT.

This chain uses TRBV11-2 with TRBJ2-3; D not resolved. The CDR3 has 13 amino acids. Per the germline V gene, CDR1 is SGHAT and CDR2 is FQNNGV. The V end lost 3 bases, the J end lost 4 bases, and 8 bases lay between the germline ends. CDR3 nucleotide sequence: TGTGCCAGCAGCTTGTATTCCCCAGATACGCAGTATTTT. Protein sequence: CASSLYSPDTQYF.